A selection of T cell receptor beta chains follows, all from one sample in a study of response to subunit inactivated influenza vaccine. TCRdb redid the calling of the RT-PCR reads with MiXCR, one entry per CDR3 protein. The repertoire holds fewer than 600,000 distinct CDR3 sequences, with approximately 7.7% as singletons. The specimen was PBMCs from blood, collected around 2 years after vaccination. These receptors all stem from a man aged 45-69 years who received an inactivated influenza vaccine. The CDR3 runs from the conserved cysteine through the conserved F or W. Fields, in order: CDR3 DNA, CDR3 protein, CDR3 length, J gene, V gene, clone size, D gene. A D gene is named only where the DNA matches it firmly. Clone size appears in some rows only: once, few, many, or a class for an expanded clone.

DNA: TGCGCCAGCAGCCGTACAGGGGGCGATCAGCCCCAGCATTTT
CDR3: CASSRTGGDQPQHF
length: 14
J: TRBJ1-5
V: TRBV5-1
size: few
D: TRBD1

DNA: TGTGCCAGCAGTTACTGGGGACAAAGTAATCAGCCCCAGCATTTT
CDR3: CASSYWGQSNQPQHF
length: 15
J: TRBJ1-5
V: TRBV6-2/TRBV6-3
size: many
D: .

DNA: TGTGCCAGCAGCCCGGGACAGGGTGCCACTTATGGCTACACCTTC
CDR3: CASSPGQGATYGYTF
length: 15
J: TRBJ1-2
V: TRBV3-1
size: few
D: TRBD1

DNA: TGTGCCAGCAGCCCGTCGGTGCAGGGTTGGGGTTACGAGCAGTACTTC
CDR3: CASSPSVQGWGYEQYF
length: 16
J: TRBJ2-7
V: TRBV7-2
size: .
D: .

DNA: TGCAGTGCCAGTCCCGGGACAGGGATAGAGACCCAGTACTTC
CDR3: CSASPGTGIETQYF
length: 14
J: TRBJ2-5
V: TRBV20-1
size: .
D: TRBD1

DNA: TGTGCCAGCAGTTTTGGGACAGGGAGTTTCACCGGGGAGCTGTTTTTT
CDR3: CASSFGTGSFTGELFF
length: 16
J: TRBJ2-2
V: TRBV12-3/TRBV12-4
size: many
D: TRBD1

DNA: TGCGCCAGCAGCTTGGAGGTGTCGAACACTGAAGCTTTCTTT
CDR3: CASSLEVSNTEAFF
length: 14
J: TRBJ1-1
V: TRBV5-1
size: few
D: .

DNA: TGTGCCAGCAGTTTCTCTTTTCGAAACCGGGAGACCCAGTACTTC
CDR3: CASSFSFRNRETQYF
length: 15
J: TRBJ2-5
V: TRBV27
size: .
D: .

DNA: TGTGCCAGCAGTTTGGCGGGAGCCGGCGGGGAGCTGTTTTTT
CDR3: CASSLAGAGGELFF
length: 14
J: TRBJ2-2
V: TRBV6-2/TRBV6-3
size: many
D: TRBD2

DNA: TGTGCCAGCAGCTTACGAGCGGCCCTTTTAGGGAATGAGCAGTTCTTC
CDR3: CASSLRAALLGNEQFF
length: 16
J: TRBJ2-1
V: TRBV11-1
size: many
D: .

DNA: TGCGCCAGCAGCTTGGTGGCGATGGGTCAATACTCACCCCTCCACTTT
CDR3: CASSLVAMGQYSPLHF
length: 16
J: TRBJ1-6
V: TRBV5-1
size: few
D: .

DNA: TGTGCCACCAGCAGTGCACAGGGGGCAGATACGCAGTATTTT
CDR3: CATSSAQGADTQYF
length: 14
J: TRBJ2-3
V: TRBV15
size: .
D: TRBD1

DNA: .
CDR3: CASSLDQWGSGTSMDF
length: 16
J: TRBJ2-7
V: TRBV11-2
size: many
D: .

DNA: TGTGCCAGCAGCCCTATGGGGGACAGGGGACAGCCCCAGCATTTT
CDR3: CASSPMGDRGQPQHF
length: 15
J: TRBJ1-5
V: TRBV7-9
size: many
D: TRBD1

DNA: TGTGCCAGCAGCCCTCACGTGTTTGGATTTAATGAAAAACTGTTTTTT
CDR3: CASSPHVFGFNEKLFF
length: 16
J: TRBJ1-4
V: TRBV7-6
size: .
D: .

DNA: TGTGCCAGCAGCTTAGGTCGGTTCCGGGGGCGAACCACAGATACGCAGTATTTT
CDR3: CASSLGRFRGRTTDTQYF
length: 18
J: TRBJ2-3
V: TRBV13
size: .
D: .

DNA: TGTGCCAGCAGTGTGGTGTTCTCGGACACCGGGGAGCTGTTTTTT
CDR3: CASSVVFSDTGELFF
length: 15
J: TRBJ2-2
V: TRBV6-1
size: .
D: .

DNA: TGTGCCAGCAGCTCCATCGACACAGGGTACTACGAGCAGTACTTC
CDR3: CASSSIDTGYYEQYF
length: 15
J: TRBJ2-7
V: TRBV7-2
size: many
D: .

DNA: TGTGCCAGCAGCCCGCTAACAGGGTTTCAGCCCCAGCATTTT
CDR3: CASSPLTGFQPQHF
length: 14
J: TRBJ1-5
V: TRBV7-9
size: many
D: .

DNA: TGTGCCAGCAGTTATACGGGGAATCATCAGCCCCAGCATTTT
CDR3: CASSYTGNHQPQHF
length: 14
J: TRBJ1-5
V: TRBV6-2/TRBV6-3
size: .
D: .

DNA: TGTGCCAGCAGCCTAAACCGGGACATTAACTACGAGCAGTACTTC
CDR3: CASSLNRDINYEQYF
length: 15
J: TRBJ2-7
V: TRBV3-1
size: .
D: .

DNA: TGCGCCAGCAGCTATACTAGCGGGGTTACCTACACCGGGGAGCTGTTTTTT
CDR3: CASSYTSGVTYTGELFF
length: 17
J: TRBJ2-2
V: TRBV5-1
size: .
D: TRBD2

DNA: TGCGCCAGCATGACTAGCGGGCTCTACAATGAGCAGTTCTTC
CDR3: CASMTSGLYNEQFF
length: 14
J: TRBJ2-1
V: TRBV10-2
size: few
D: TRBD2

DNA: TGCAGTGCTGGGCCCGGGACAGGGGTATATTCCCACTACAATGAGCAGTTCTTC
CDR3: CSAGPGTGVYSHYNEQFF
length: 18
J: TRBJ2-1
V: TRBV20-1
size: many
D: TRBD1

DNA: TGTGCCAGCAGCTTAGGTGTCAGGGGCTCCGGGGAGCTGTTTTTT
CDR3: CASSLGVRGSGELFF
length: 15
J: TRBJ2-2
V: TRBV7-2
size: few
D: .

DNA: TGCGCCAGCAGCCAAGGACGGATAAGCGGGGGCGGAAGCTCCTACAATGAGCAGTTCTTC
CDR3: CASSQGRISGGGSSYNEQFF
length: 20
J: TRBJ2-1
V: TRBV4-1
size: few
D: TRBD2

DNA: TGTGCCAGCAGTCCCCTTTTACAGGGGACCGGGGAGCTGTTTTTT
CDR3: CASSPLLQGTGELFF
length: 15
J: TRBJ2-2
V: TRBV6-2/TRBV6-3
size: many
D: TRBD1

DNA: TGCGCCAGCAGCGCCTCCGGGATGAACTACGAGCAGTACTTC
CDR3: CASSASGMNYEQYF
length: 14
J: TRBJ2-7
V: TRBV5-1
size: few
D: .

DNA: TGCAGTGCTTACCCGGACAGGGGCCTGTTATACGAGCAGTACTTC
CDR3: CSAYPDRGLLYEQYF
length: 15
J: TRBJ2-7
V: TRBV20-1
size: few
D: TRBD1

DNA: TGTGCCAGCGGCTTAGGCCCCCAGGATACGCAGTATTTT
CDR3: CASGLGPQDTQYF
length: 13
J: TRBJ2-3
V: TRBV7-9
size: .
D: .

DNA: TGTGCCAGCAGTTTTCTACTAGCGGGCGCCACCGGGGAGCTGTTTTTT
CDR3: CASSFLLAGATGELFF
length: 16
J: TRBJ2-2
V: TRBV12-3/TRBV12-4
size: .
D: TRBD2

DNA: TGTGCCACCCGAACGTACACCGGGGAGCTGTTTTTT
CDR3: CATRTYTGELFF
length: 12
J: TRBJ2-2
V: TRBV12-3/TRBV12-4
size: many
D: .

DNA: TGTGCCAGCAGCTATCCCGGGACAGGGTTTTTATACGAGCAGTACTTC
CDR3: CASSYPGTGFLYEQYF
length: 16
J: TRBJ2-7
V: TRBV7-9
size: .
D: TRBD1

DNA: TGTGCCAGCTCTCCCGGAAGCGCGACCTACGAGCAGTACTTC
CDR3: CASSPGSATYEQYF
length: 14
J: TRBJ2-7
V: TRBV9
size: .
D: .

DNA: TGCAGTGCTCCGACTATCTCGACCTACAATGAGCAGTTCTTC
CDR3: CSAPTISTYNEQFF
length: 14
J: TRBJ2-1
V: TRBV20-1
size: many
D: .

DNA: TGCAGTGCCCTTACTAGCGGGAGGGCTGGGGCCAACGTCCTGACTTTC
CDR3: CSALTSGRAGANVLTF
length: 16
J: TRBJ2-6
V: TRBV20-1
size: few
D: TRBD2

DNA: TGTGCCACCAGCAGAGGGGGAGGTAGTCTGGGTGAAGCTTTCTTT
CDR3: CATSRGGGSLGEAFF
length: 15
J: TRBJ1-1
V: TRBV15
size: few
D: .

DNA: TGCGCCAGCAGCACCAGCCCGGGGACGGATACGCAGTATTTT
CDR3: CASSTSPGTDTQYF
length: 14
J: TRBJ2-3
V: TRBV5-1
size: .
D: .

DNA: TGTGCCTCCCTTATGGGGTCCTCTGGGGCCAACGTCCTGACTTTC
CDR3: CASLMGSSGANVLTF
length: 15
J: TRBJ2-6
V: TRBV10-3
size: .
D: .

DNA: TGTGCCAGCACTAACCCCTGGGACAGGAGGAACACCGGGGAGCTGTTTTTT
CDR3: CASTNPWDRRNTGELFF
length: 17
J: TRBJ2-2
V: TRBV6-2/TRBV6-3
size: few
D: TRBD1

DNA: TGTGCCAGCAGCTGGACAGGTAGCACAGATACGCAGTATTTT
CDR3: CASSWTGSTDTQYF
length: 14
J: TRBJ2-3
V: TRBV7-2
size: many
D: TRBD1

DNA: TGTGCCACCCCTCCCCGGGCCGACCCTAGCACAGATACGCAGTATTTT
CDR3: CATPPRADPSTDTQYF
length: 16
J: TRBJ2-3
V: TRBV7-9
size: few
D: .

DNA: TGTGCCAGCAGCTCACCGGGACAGGGGGCCACCGGGGAGCTGTTTTTT
CDR3: CASSSPGQGATGELFF
length: 16
J: TRBJ2-2
V: TRBV7-9
size: few
D: TRBD1

DNA: TGCAGTCCCATGGCCTACAATGAGCAGTTCTTC
CDR3: CSPMAYNEQFF
length: 11
J: TRBJ2-1
V: TRBV20-1
size: many
D: .

DNA: TGTGCCAGCAGTTACGGTGCAGATAATTCACCCCTCCACTTT
CDR3: CASSYGADNSPLHF
length: 14
J: TRBJ1-6
V: TRBV6-5
size: .
D: .

DNA: TGTGCCACCAGTGATTCTTATGGGACAGGTCTACACCAAGAGACCCAGTACTTC
CDR3: CATSDSYGTGLHQETQYF
length: 18
J: TRBJ2-5
V: TRBV24-1
size: few
D: TRBD1

DNA: TGTGCCAGCAGTTGGTTCAGGGAGACCTACGAGCAGTACTTC
CDR3: CASSWFRETYEQYF
length: 14
J: TRBJ2-7
V: TRBV28
size: many
D: .

DNA: TGTGCCAGCAGTTACCCCTTCTCAGGGGGAAGAGGAGAGACCCAGTACTTC
CDR3: CASSYPFSGGRGETQYF
length: 17
J: TRBJ2-5
V: TRBV6-2/TRBV6-3
size: .
D: TRBD1

DNA: TGTGCCAGCAGCGTAGGGCCTGCTATCGACACCGGGGAGCTGTTTTTT
CDR3: CASSVGPAIDTGELFF
length: 16
J: TRBJ2-2
V: TRBV9
size: few
D: .

DNA: TGTGCCAGCAGCTTAGTTAGCGGGAGGGTCAAAAGCGATGAGCAGTTCTTC
CDR3: CASSLVSGRVKSDEQFF
length: 17
J: TRBJ2-1
V: TRBV7-9
size: few
D: TRBD2

DNA: TGCAGTGCAAGAACCCCCAGGGGGCTCACAGATACGCAGTATTTT
CDR3: CSARTPRGLTDTQYF
length: 15
J: TRBJ2-3
V: TRBV20-1
size: few
D: TRBD1

DNA: TGTGCCAGCAGCCATAGGACTAACCCCCGGGGGGCAGATACGCAGTATTTT
CDR3: CASSHRTNPRGADTQYF
length: 17
J: TRBJ2-3
V: TRBV27
size: many
D: TRBD2

DNA: TGTGCCAGCAGTTACGCCCTTGGGGAATTGAACACTGAAGCTTTCTTT
CDR3: CASSYALGELNTEAFF
length: 16
J: TRBJ1-1
V: TRBV6-5
size: many
D: .